The clone carrying this TCR beta chain has only a few counts. Germline trimming cut 4 bases from V and 4 bases from J; bases unmatched to any gene: 4. The CDR3 has 14 residues. Germline values: CDR1 MNHEY, CDR2 SVGAGI. TCRdb reprocessed the RACE reads with MiXCR, giving one entry per CDR3 protein. The top ten clones hold about 2.5% of a sample with 210,000 or so distinct CDR3 sequences, 24% of them seen once. This sample is drawn from a study of human T cells and chemical hapten exposure. Time point in this sample: patch test 3, about 24 weeks after DPC sensitization. Sample treatment: therapeutic diphenylcyclopropenone sensitization with weekly scalp DPC.

This sequence joins TRBV6-5 and TRBJ2-5; 9 bases match TRBD1. The source material was whole blood, sampled in connection with sensitization to the hapten diphenylcyclopropenone (DPC). This receptor was taken from a woman aged 40 to 55 with alopecia areata. Some clones in this sample may be carry-over from other donors' samples. The CDR3 reads CASSWGQGVETQYF. The DNA of the CDR3 is TGTGCCAGCAGTTGGGGACAGGGTGTAGAGACCCAGTACTTC.